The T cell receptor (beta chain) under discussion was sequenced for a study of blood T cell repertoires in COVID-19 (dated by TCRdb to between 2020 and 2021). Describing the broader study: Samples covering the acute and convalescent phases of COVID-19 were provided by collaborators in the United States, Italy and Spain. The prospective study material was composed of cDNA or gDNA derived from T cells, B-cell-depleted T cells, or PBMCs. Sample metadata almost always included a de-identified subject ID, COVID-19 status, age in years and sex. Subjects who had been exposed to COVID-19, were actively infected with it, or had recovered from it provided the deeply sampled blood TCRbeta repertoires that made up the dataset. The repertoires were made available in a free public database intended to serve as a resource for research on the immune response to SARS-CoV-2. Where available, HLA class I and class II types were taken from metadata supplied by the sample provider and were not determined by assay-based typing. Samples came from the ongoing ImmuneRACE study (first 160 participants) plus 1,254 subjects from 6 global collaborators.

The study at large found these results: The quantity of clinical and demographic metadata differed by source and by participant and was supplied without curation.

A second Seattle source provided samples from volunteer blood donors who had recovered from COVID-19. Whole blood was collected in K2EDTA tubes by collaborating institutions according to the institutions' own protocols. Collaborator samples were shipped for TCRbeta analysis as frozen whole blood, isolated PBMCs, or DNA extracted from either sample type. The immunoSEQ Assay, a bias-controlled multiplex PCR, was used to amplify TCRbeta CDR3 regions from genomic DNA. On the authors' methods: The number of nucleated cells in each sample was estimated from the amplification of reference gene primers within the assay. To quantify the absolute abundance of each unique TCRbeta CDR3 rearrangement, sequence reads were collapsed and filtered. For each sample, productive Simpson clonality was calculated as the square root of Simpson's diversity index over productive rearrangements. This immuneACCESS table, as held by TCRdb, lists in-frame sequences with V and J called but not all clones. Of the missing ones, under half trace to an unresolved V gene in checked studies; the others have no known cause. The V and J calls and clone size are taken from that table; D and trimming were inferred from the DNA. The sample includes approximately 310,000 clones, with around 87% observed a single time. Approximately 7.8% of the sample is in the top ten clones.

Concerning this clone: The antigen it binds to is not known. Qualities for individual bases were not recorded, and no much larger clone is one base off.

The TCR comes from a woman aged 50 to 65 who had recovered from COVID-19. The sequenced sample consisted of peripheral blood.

The CDR3 reads as follows: CASSWGGTDTQYF. The nucleotide sequence reads TGTGCCAGCAGCTGGGGGGGAACAGATACGCAGTATTTT. This sequence uses TRBV6-5 and TRBJ2-3; 7 of the junction bases match TRBD2. V ends up 6 bases short and J 3 bases short, with an unmatched junction base count of 3. The germline V gene provides CDR1 MNHEY and CDR2 SVGAGI. The CDR3 holds 13 amino acids from the cysteine to the phenylalanine. The retained sequence is limited to the CDR3, 39 bases, with the frame set at the first base.